The 23 T cell receptor beta chains presented below share a single source sample, sequenced in a study of tumor-infiltrating lymphocytes in oesophageal squamous cell carcinoma. MiXCR, run by TCRdb on the PCR reads, gives a single entry per CDR3 protein. The sample records roughly 17,000 distinct CDR3 sequences, over 40% being singletons. Material for sequencing was normal esophageal tissue next to the tumor. Receptor source: a female donor with esophageal squamous cell carcinoma.

The V call is TRBV11-2, the J call TRBJ2-4, with 7 bases fitting TRBD2. This CDR3 spans 21 amino acids. Unmatched junction bases numbered 30, after V lost 0 bases and J lost 13 bases. Germline V lookup: CDR1 SGHAT, CDR2 FQNNGV. The CDR3 sequence: CASSLDPPFDSRESSYNEQYF. Written as DNA, the CDR3 is TGTGCCAGCAGCTTAGATCCCCCATTTGATTCGCGGGAGAGCTCCTACAATGAGCAGTACTTC.

The CDR3 DNA follows: TGTGCCAGCAGCCCTCAGATGGGCGGACACGAGCAGTACTTC. Protein product: CASSPQMGGHEQYF. The rearrangement uses TRBV7-6 and TRBJ2-7; the D is unclear. Germline V CDR1 and CDR2: SGHVS, FNYEAQ. The CDR3 runs to 14 residues. Trimming took 5 bases from V and 5 from J, leaving 16 bases between them.

The V and J genes are TRBV6-9 and TRBJ1-2; D unresolved. The CDR3 runs to 13 residues. Per the germline V gene, CDR1 is MNHGY and CDR2 is SVAAGI. Trimming left V 3 bases short and J 8 bases short, with 13 bases between. CDR3: CASSYQGIRGYTF. The CDR3 nucleotides read TGTGCCAGCAGTTACCAAGGAATCCGAGGCTACACCTTC.

The table lists this clonotype with a count of one. The rearrangement links TRBV28 to TRBJ2-3; possible D gene TRBD2, 6 bases. The last part of the DNA fits TRBJ2-1 better; the J call may be wrong. Germline loops: CDR1 MDHEN, CDR2 SYDVKM. The CDR3 is 15 residues long. DNA for the CDR3: TGTGCCAGCAGTTCGGCGGGAAATGGATGGAATGAGCAGTTCTTC. As protein: CASSSAGNGWNEQFF.

This clonotype occurred many times. The chain carries TRBV10-1 and TRBJ1-5; 8 nucleotides line up with TRBD1. Germline values: CDR1 WNHNN, CDR2 SYGVQD (reference sequence). The junction had 6 bases not matched to a gene; V was cut back by 4 bases and J by 7 bases. The CDR3 extends over 14 amino acids. As DNA, the CDR3 is TGCGCCAGCAGTGCCACAGGGGGAGGGCAGCCCCAGCATTTT. Translated: CASSATGGGQPQHF.

V is TRBV7-2 and J is TRBJ2-7, with 8 bases lining up with TRBD2. Germline CDR1 and CDR2: SGHTA and FQGNSA. The trim removed 4 bases at V and 7 bases at J, leaving 12 bases unmatched. The CDR3 consists of 15 residues. The CDR3 DNA follows: TGTGCCAGCAGCTCGACTAGCGCCTCCTACAATGAGCAGTACTTC. It is translated as CASSSTSASYNEQYF. Complete variable domain (other parts from reference TRBV7-2 and TRBJ2-7): GAGVSQSPSNKVTEKGKDVELRCDPISGHTALYWYRQSLGQGLEFLIYFQGNSAPDKSGLPSDRFSAERTGGSVSTLTIQRTQQEDSAVYLCASSSTSASYNEQYFGPGTRLTVT.

This clonotype was detected a few times. The chain employs TRBV7-8 and TRBJ2-1, with 11 bases matching TRBD2. Germline CDR1 is SGHVS and CDR2 is FQNEAQ. CDR3 size: 18 residues. J lost 2 bases, V lost 5 bases, and 11 bases had no gene match. CDR3 DNA: TGTGCCAGCAGCCCGCCGGGAATTAGCGGGAGGGCCTACAATGAGCAGTTCTTC. Its protein is CASSPPGISGRAYNEQFF. The whole variable domain, filled in from reference TRBV7-8 and TRBJ2-1, reads GAGVSQSPRYKVAKRGQDVALRCDPISGHVSLFWYQQALGQGPEFLTYFQNEAQLDKSGLPSDRFFAERPEGSVSTLKIQRTQQEDSAVYLCASSPPGISGRAYNEQFFGPGTRLTVL.

This clonotype has ten or more counts. This chain links TRBV4-1 with TRBJ2-2; 7 bases match TRBD1. V lost 2 bases and J lost 7; bases outside the gene matches: 7. Looked up from germline, CDR1 is MGHRA and CDR2 is YSYEKL. The CDR3 is 15 amino acids. The CDR3 loop is CASSQRGRKDGELFF. CDR3 nucleotides: TGCGCCAGCAGCCAAAGGGGGCGTAAGGACGGGGAGCTGTTTTTT.

The sample holds a few counts of this clonotype. J is TRBJ2-7 and V is TRBV23-1; perhaps TRBD1 as D (6 bases). TRBV23-1 falls under the ORF class, with uncertain function. V was cut by 6 bases and J by 1 base, with 22 bases left in between. The CDR3 spans 17 residues. The chain's CDR3 is CASRHNRVSMESYEQYF. DNA for the CDR3: TGCGCCAGCAGGCACAACAGGGTGAGTATGGAATCCTACGAGCAGTACTTC.

This clonotype was seen once. The chain combines TRBV7-2 with TRBJ2-7, with 8 nucleotides matching TRBD1. Per the germline V gene, CDR1 is SGHTA and CDR2 is FQGNSA. The CDR3 length is 15 residues. V shed 5 bases, J shed 7 bases, and the junction held 13 bases outside the gene matches. CDR3 sequence: CASSTHRGIYNEQYF. The DNA of the CDR3 is TGTGCCAGCAGCACCCACAGGGGGATTTACAATGAGCAGTACTTC.

This clonotype appeared a few times. The rearrangement links TRBV11-2 to TRBJ1-3; TRBD1 matches 9 bases. The CDR3 runs 15 residues. The germline CDR1 and CDR2 sequences are SGHAT and FQNNGV. J lost 2 bases, V lost 5 bases, and 4 bases had no gene match. The CDR3 bases are TGTGCCAGCAGCCCCGGGACAGGGACTGGAAACACCATATATTTT. Translation: CASSPGTGTGNTIYF.

This clonotype rates as medium-sized (0.01 to 0.1%). J is TRBJ2-7 and V is TRBV7-9; D gene uncertain. The CDR3 is made up of 12 amino acids. Trimming pared 2 bases from V and 3 bases from J, leaving 5 bases between. Looked up from germline, CDR1 is SEHNR and CDR2 is FQNEAQ (reference sequence). The CDR3 nucleotides read TGTGCCAGCAGCTTACTCGACTACGAGCAGTACTTC. It encodes CASSLLDYEQYF.

This clonotype was detected many times. The chain carries TRBV19 and TRBJ1-6, with 8 bases lining up with TRBD1. The CDR3 runs 15 residues. V trimming: 3 bases; J trimming: 10 bases; junction bases outside the gene matches: 8. Germline loops: CDR1 LNHDA, CDR2 SQIVND (reference sequence). The CDR3 DNA is TGTGCCAGTAGTATCATCGGACAGGGATCGTCACCCCTCCACTTT. This translates into CASSIIGQGSSPLHF.

The CDR3 sequence: CASSLGSWDRNYGYTF. DNA of the CDR3: TGTGCCAGCAGCTTAGGGAGCTGGGACAGGAACTATGGCTACACCTTC. The V gene is TRBV7-2, the J gene TRBJ1-2, with 8 bases aligning to TRBD1. The V and J ends lost 1 base and 2 bases, in that order; junction bases with no gene match: 6. The germline V gene encodes CDR1 SGHTA and CDR2 FQGNSA. The CDR3 length is 16 residues.

CDR3 in DNA: TGTGCCAGCAGCTTTTCGGGACAGGGGGCCTACGAGCAGTACTTC. Its translation: CASSFSGQGAYEQYF. J is TRBJ2-7 and V is TRBV7-9; 11 bases agree with TRBD1. CDR3 size: 15 residues. V dropped 3 bases and J dropped 2; count of bases not matched to a gene: 3. Germline-derived CDR1 and CDR2 are SEHNR and FQNEAQ (reference sequence).

J is TRBJ2-6 and V is TRBV10-3; possible D gene TRBD2, 6 bases. Trimming shortened V by 0 bases and J by 0 bases, and 9 bases separated the two germline ends. This CDR3 comprises 17 residues. Looked up from germline, CDR1 is ENHRY and CDR2 is SYGVKD. The CDR3 reads CAISESLGGSGANVLTF. CDR3 bases: TGTGCCATCAGTGAGTCGTTGGGGGGCTCTGGGGCCAACGTCCTGACTTTC.

This clonotype has a handful of counts. The CDR3 does not close with the conserved phenylalanine or tryptophan, likely indicating a read error. Because the CDR3's place on the DNA is in doubt, the DNA is left out and the CDR3 is given as listed by TCRdb. The chain has TRBV12-3 or TRBV12-4 and TRBJ2-7; the table gives TRBD2 as D, unverified against the DNA. The CDR3 is 18 amino acids long, termini counted. The CDR3 protein is CAGLAGGSSGANVLTFGA.

In the case of this clonotype: This clone may be a read error of a much larger clone one base away. This chain joins TRBV5-1 and TRBJ1-1; 11 nucleotides match TRBD1. Germline assignment: CDR1 SGHRS and CDR2 YFSETQ. J lost 2 bases, V lost 4 bases, and 10 bases had no gene match. This CDR3 has 17 amino acids. DNA of the CDR3: TGCGCCAGCAGCGACCGGGACAGGGGGAGGGGCAACACTGAAGCTTTCTTT. This codes for CASSDRDRGRGNTEAFF.

The sample holds many counts of this clonotype. V usage is TRBV12-3 or TRBV12-4 and J usage is TRBJ2-2, with a possible D match to TRBD1 (5 bases). This CDR3 region has 14 residues. V shed 3 bases and J shed 4 bases, with 9 bases lying between them. CDR3 nucleotide sequence: TGTGCCAGCAGTTTGGGGCTGAGCACCGGGGAGCTGTTTTTT. The encoded protein is CASSLGLSTGELFF.

The rearrangement joins TRBV6-1 to TRBJ2-7; D is possibly TRBD1 (6 bases). TRBJ2-1 matches the DNA end more closely, so the J call is doubtful. Germline-derived CDR1 and CDR2 are MNHNS and SASEGT. CDR3 length: 15 amino acids. CDR3 loop: CASSPDRTGYNEQFF. CDR3 coding DNA: TGTGCCAGCAGTCCCGACAGGACGGGCTACAATGAGCAGTTCTTC.

This clonotype turned up a few times. The chain joins TRBV4-2 to TRBJ2-3, with D perhaps TRBD2 (6 bases). The ends were cut back, 0 bases at V and 14 bases at J, with 24 bases in the middle. The length of the CDR3 is 16 residues. CDR1 LGHNA and CDR2 YNFKEQ come from the germline V gene. This chain's CDR3 is CASSQDTGVNTGELYF. The CDR3 coding sequence is TGTGCCAGCAGCCAAGATACGGGGGTGAACACCGGGGAGCTGTATTTT.

This clonotype occurred a few times. The V call is TRBV5-1, the J call TRBJ2-1; maybe TRBD2 (6 bases). The germline gives CDR1 SGHRS, CDR2 YFSETQ. The CDR3 runs to 14 residues. Trimming cost V 4 bases and J 3 bases, with 11 bases left between them. The CDR3 bases are TGCGCCAGCAGCCCAGGGACTTACTACAATGAGCAGTTCTTC. This encodes CASSPGTYYNEQFF.

Concerning this clonotype: Because it lacks the conserved phenylalanine or tryptophan at the end, this CDR3 is likely a read error. No DNA is shown, since the ends of the CDR3 on it are uncertain; the CDR3 is the one TCRdb lists. V usage is TRBV7-6 and J usage is TRBJ2-5; the table names TRBD2, a call not compared with the DNA. The CDR3 contains 14 residues when both ends are counted. CDR1 and CDR2 (germline): SGHVS, FNYEAQ. The CDR3 spells CASSLLDYEQYFGN.